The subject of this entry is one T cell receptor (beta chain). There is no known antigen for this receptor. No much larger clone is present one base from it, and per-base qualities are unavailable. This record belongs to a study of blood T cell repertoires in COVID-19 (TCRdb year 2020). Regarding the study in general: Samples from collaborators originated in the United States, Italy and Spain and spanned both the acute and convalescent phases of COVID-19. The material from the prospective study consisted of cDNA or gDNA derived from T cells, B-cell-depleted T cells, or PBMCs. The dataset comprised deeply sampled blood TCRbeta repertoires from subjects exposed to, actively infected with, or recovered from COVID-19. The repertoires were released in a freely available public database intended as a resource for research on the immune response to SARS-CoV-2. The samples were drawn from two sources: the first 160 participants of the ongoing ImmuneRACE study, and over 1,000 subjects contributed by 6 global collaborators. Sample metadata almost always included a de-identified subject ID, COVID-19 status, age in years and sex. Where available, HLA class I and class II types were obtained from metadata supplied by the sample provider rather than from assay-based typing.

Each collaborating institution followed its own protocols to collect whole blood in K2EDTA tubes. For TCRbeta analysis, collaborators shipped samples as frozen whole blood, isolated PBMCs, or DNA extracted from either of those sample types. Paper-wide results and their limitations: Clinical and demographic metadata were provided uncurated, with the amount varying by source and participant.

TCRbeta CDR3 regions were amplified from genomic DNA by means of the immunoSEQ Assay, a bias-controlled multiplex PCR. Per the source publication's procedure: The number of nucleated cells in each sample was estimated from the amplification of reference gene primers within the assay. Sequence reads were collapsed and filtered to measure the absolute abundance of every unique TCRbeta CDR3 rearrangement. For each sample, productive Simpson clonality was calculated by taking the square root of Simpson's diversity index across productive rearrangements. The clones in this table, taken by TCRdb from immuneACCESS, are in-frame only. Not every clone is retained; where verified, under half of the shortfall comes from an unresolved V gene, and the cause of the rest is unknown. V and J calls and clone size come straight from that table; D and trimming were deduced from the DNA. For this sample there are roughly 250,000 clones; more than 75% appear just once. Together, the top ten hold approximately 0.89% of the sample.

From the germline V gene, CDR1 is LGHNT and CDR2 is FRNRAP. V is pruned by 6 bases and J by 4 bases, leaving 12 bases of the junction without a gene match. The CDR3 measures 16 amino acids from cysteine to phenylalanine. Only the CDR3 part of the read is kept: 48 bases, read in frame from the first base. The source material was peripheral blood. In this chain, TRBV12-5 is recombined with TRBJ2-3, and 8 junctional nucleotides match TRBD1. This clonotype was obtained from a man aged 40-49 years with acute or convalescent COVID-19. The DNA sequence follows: TGTGCTAGTGGCACCGGTTATCAGGGGGCTTCAGATACGCAGTATTTT. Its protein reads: CASGTGYQGASDTQYF.